These 9 T cell receptor beta chains share one sample of origin, sequenced in a study of radiotherapy plus CTLA-4 blockade in lung cancer. TCRdb keeps only in-frame clones here, not all; method: immunoSEQ multiplex PCR. The sample lists tens of thousands of clones, 60% to 85% occurring once. Specimen: peripheral blood, collected from a patient treated with radiotherapy plus ipilimumab. Receptor source: a human donor with non-small cell lung cancer who had a partial response to radiotherapy plus ipilimumab. Some clones in this sample may be carry-over from other donors' samples.

The V gene is TRBV5-1, the J gene TRBJ2-5; 10 bases fit TRBD1. Unmatched junction bases numbered 4, after V lost 0 bases and J lost 5 bases. CDR3 length: 15 residues. Per the germline V gene, CDR1 is SGHRS and CDR2 is YFSETQ. CDR3 in amino acids: CASSLEDRGWETQYF. The CDR3 region has the DNA TGCGCCAGCAGCTTGGAGGACAGGGGGTGGGAGACCCAGTACTTC.

This clone has just a few counts. This chain joins TRBV6-6 and TRBJ1-5; the D gene is possibly TRBD1 (6 bases). Germline values: CDR1 MNHNY, CDR2 SVGAGI (reference sequence). This CDR3 spans 14 amino acids. Trimming took off 5 bases at V and 1 base at J, with 9 bases between the two ends. This CDR3 is CASSQQGSNQPQHF. The CDR3 DNA is TGTGCCAGCAGTCAACAGGGAAGCAATCAGCCCCAGCATTTT.

The chain has TRBV19 and TRBJ1-1; 7 nucleotides agree with TRBD1. The CDR3 covers 14 residues. The germline gives CDR1 LNHDA, CDR2 SQIVND (reference sequence). V dropped 7 bases and J dropped 2; count of bases not matched to a gene: 7. CDR3 protein: CASTYRDSNTEAFF. CDR3 DNA sequence: TGTGCCAGTACTTACCGGGACAGTAACACTGAAGCTTTCTTT.

This clone has a single count. The chain uses TRBV4-2 and TRBJ2-3, with D possibly TRBD2 on 6 matching bases. This CDR3 comprises 15 residues. The germline V gene encodes CDR1 LGHNA and CDR2 YNFKEQ. Trimming removed 4 bases from V and 0 bases from J, with 11 bases in between. The CDR3 protein is CASSPGLQSTDTQYF. DNA for the CDR3: TGTGCCAGCAGCCCGGGACTCCAGAGCACAGATACGCAGTATTTT.

CDR3 bases: TGTGCCAGCAGCCCTACCTTGTTGACTAGCGGGGGGAAAAACATTCAGTACTTC. Protein: CASSPTLLTSGGKNIQYF. The gene calls are TRBV5-4 and TRBJ2-4; 13 nucleotides agree with TRBD2. The CDR3 totals 18 residues. Trimming took 4 bases from V and 4 from J; bases not matched to a gene: 11. The V gene's germline CDR1 is SGHNT and CDR2 YYREEE (reference sequence). The entire variable domain, with the rest obtained from reference TRBV5-4 and TRBJ2-4, is as follows: ETGVTQSPTHLIKTRGQQVTLRCSSQSGHNTVSWYQQALGQGPQFIFQYYREEENGRGNFPPRFSGLQFPNYSSELNVNALELDDSALYLCASSPTLLTSGGKNIQYFGAGTRLSVL.

This clone has more than one count but fewer than ten. The chain uses TRBV28 and TRBJ1-1; D gene unclear. The CDR3 runs 16 residues. Between the trimmed V and J ends, which lost 3 bases and 4 bases, there was a span of 18 bases. The germline gives CDR1 MDHEN, CDR2 SYDVKM. The CDR3 sequence: CASSFGFRGSGTEAFF. Written as DNA, the CDR3 is TGTGCCAGCAGTTTCGGGTTTCGCGGTTCGGGCACTGAAGCTTTCTTT.

The V call is TRBV7-2, the J call TRBJ2-1, with 7 bases that match TRBD2. Germline trimming cut 2 bases from V and 7 bases from J; bases unmatched to any gene: 5. CDR1 and CDR2 (germline): SGHTA, FQGNSA. This CDR3 is 14 amino acids long. CDR3 sequence: CASSLPGLENEQFF. The CDR3 DNA reads as TGTGCCAGCAGCTTACCCGGACTAGAGAATGAGCAGTTCTTC.

The chain has TRBV29-1 and TRBJ1-4; weak D call: TRBD1 (5 bases). CDR1 SQVTM and CDR2 ANQGSEA come from the germline V gene. V lost 4 bases, J lost 0 bases, and 6 bases lay in between. The CDR3 has 13 amino acids. The CDR3 loop reads CSVGGATNEKLFF. The CDR3 coding sequence is TGCAGCGTTGGGGGGGCAACTAATGAAAAACTGTTTTTT.

The J gene is TRBJ1-5, the V gene TRBV28; TRBD1 matches at 10 bases. V shed 2 bases, J shed 6 bases, and the junction held 10 bases outside the gene matches. Germline lookup yields CDR1 MDHEN and CDR2 SYDVKM. This CDR3 is 17 amino acids long. CDR3 region: CASSLGAGQGRGQPQHF. The CDR3 DNA is TGTGCCAGCAGTTTAGGTGCGGGACAGGGGCGAGGTCAGCCCCAGCATTTT.